A selection of T cell receptor beta chains follows, all from one sample in a study of cytomegalovirus exposure and HLA in healthy donors. TCRdb's table, derived via immunoSEQ multiplex PCR, lists solely in-frame clones and lacks some. The table records approximately 92,000 clones, 81% of them present only once. The sequencing sample was made of PBMCs. These receptors all come from a woman between 65 and 79 years old in good health and CMV-seropositive. Both conserved end residues are part of each CDR3. A D gene is named only where the DNA matches it firmly.

v_call	j_call	d_call	cdr3_aa
TRBV18	TRBJ1-4	TRBD1	CASSPGQRSEKLFF
TRBV15	TRBJ1-4	TRBD1	CATSRDREVPNEKLFF
TRBV5-4	TRBJ1-1	.	CASSLVFQGNTEAFF
TRBV19	TRBJ2-7	.	CASSIASGKHYEQYF
TRBV28	TRBJ1-2	.	CASTHGGGGNYGYTF
TRBV7-9	TRBJ1-1	TRBD1	CASSSQQGLNTEAFF
TRBV27	TRBJ2-5	.	CASSLRQALTQYF
TRBV5-1	TRBJ2-7	TRBD2	CASRDSGRNYYEQYF
TRBV21-1	TRBJ1-5	.	CASSKVGTIQPQHF
TRBV28	TRBJ2-7	.	CASTSRRDEQYF
TRBV6-1	TRBJ1-1	TRBD1	CASRADRGRETEAFF
TRBV9	TRBJ2-3	TRBD2	CASSVLAGGSTDTQYF
TRBV18	TRBJ1-5	.	CASSDSVNQPQHF
TRBV2	TRBJ2-1	TRBD2	CASSEATNGTKFLSYNEQFF
TRBV19	TRBJ2-5	TRBD2	CASSTGLAGYRQETQYF
TRBV7-8	TRBJ2-4	TRBD2	CASSLGRAGGAGAKNIQYF
TRBV7-2	TRBJ2-7	TRBD2	CASSPPTSGRSYEQYF
TRBV11-2	TRBJ2-3	.	CASSLNEVGPTDTQYF
TRBV5-5	TRBJ2-2	.	CASSFVHGSAGELFF
TRBV7-3	TRBJ2-1	TRBD2	CASSLTGSAGGPDEQFF
TRBV4-1	TRBJ2-7	TRBD1	CASSQDIGGREKQYF
TRBV20-1	TRBJ2-5	.	CSPWSAETQYF
TRBV30	TRBJ2-5	.	CAWSFAQGQITQYF
TRBV28	TRBJ1-1	.	CASSLWATGSSRGAFF
TRBV7-2	TRBJ2-7	TRBD1	CASSPTGYGEQYF
TRBV28	TRBJ2-5	.	CASSANRGGPGETQYF
TRBV29-1	TRBJ1-2	.	CSVQNYGYTF
TRBV19	TRBJ2-2	.	CASSKGGSQNTGELFF
TRBV25-1	TRBJ2-7	.	CAKCREDEQYF
TRBV4-2	TRBJ1-6	.	CASSLTFTGSYNSPLHF
TRBV18	TRBJ1-5	TRBD1	CASSPSGQGHQPQHF